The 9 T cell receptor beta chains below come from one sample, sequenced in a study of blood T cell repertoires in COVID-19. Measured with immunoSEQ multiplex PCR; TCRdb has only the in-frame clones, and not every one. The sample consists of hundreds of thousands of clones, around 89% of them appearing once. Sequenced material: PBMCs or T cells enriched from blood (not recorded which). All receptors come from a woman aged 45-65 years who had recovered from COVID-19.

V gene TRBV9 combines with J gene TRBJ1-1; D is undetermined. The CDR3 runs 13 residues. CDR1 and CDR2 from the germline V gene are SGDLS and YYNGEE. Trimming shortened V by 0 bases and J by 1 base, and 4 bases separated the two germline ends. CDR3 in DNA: TGTGCCAGCAGCGTAGACGGGAACACTGAAGCTTTCTTT. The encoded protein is CASSVDGNTEAFF.

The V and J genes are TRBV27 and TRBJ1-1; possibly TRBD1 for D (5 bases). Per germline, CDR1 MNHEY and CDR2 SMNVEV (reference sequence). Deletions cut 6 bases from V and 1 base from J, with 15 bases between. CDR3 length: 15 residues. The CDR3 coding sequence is TGTGCCAGCAGGAGCCGGGGGGATCCGAACACTGAAGCTTTCTTT. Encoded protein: CASRSRGDPNTEAFF.

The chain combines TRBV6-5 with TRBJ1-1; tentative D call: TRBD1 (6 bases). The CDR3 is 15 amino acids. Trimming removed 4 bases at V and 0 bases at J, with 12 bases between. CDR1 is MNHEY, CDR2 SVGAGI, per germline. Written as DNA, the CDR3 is TGTGCCAGCAGTTCCGCGGACAGAGTGAACACTGAAGCTTTCTTT. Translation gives CASSSADRVNTEAFF.

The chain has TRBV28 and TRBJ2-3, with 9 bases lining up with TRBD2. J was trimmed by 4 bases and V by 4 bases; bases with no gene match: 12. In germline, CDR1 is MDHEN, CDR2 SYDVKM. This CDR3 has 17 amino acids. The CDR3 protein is CASSSSASGTGPDTQYF. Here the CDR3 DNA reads TGTGCCAGCAGTTCATCGGCTAGCGGGACTGGCCCAGATACGCAGTATTTT.

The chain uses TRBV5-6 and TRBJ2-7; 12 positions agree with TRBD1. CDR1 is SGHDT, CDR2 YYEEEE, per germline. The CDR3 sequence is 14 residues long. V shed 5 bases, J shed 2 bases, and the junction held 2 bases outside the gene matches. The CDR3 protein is CASSGTGGPYEQYF. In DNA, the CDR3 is TGTGCCAGCAGTGGGACAGGGGGCCCCTACGAGCAGTACTTC.

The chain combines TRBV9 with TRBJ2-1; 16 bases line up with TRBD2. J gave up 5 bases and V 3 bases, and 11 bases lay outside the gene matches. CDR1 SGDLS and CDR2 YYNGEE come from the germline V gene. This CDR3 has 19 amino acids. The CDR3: CASSGRGTSGRAFHNEQFF. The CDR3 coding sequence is TGTGCCAGCAGCGGCCGAGGGACTAGCGGGAGGGCCTTTCACAATGAGCAGTTCTTC.

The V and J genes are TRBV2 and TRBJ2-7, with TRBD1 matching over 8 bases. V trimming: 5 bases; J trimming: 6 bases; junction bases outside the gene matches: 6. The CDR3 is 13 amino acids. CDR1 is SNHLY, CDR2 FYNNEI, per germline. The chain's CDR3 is CASSTGGHGEQYF. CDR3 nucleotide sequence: TGTGCCAGCAGTACAGGGGGGCATGGCGAGCAGTACTTC.

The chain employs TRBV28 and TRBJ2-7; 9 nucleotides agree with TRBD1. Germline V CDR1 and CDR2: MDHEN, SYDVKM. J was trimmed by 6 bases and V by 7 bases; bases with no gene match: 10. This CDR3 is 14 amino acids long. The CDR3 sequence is CASIQRQGVFEQYF. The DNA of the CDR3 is TGTGCCAGCATTCAGCGACAGGGGGTTTTCGAGCAGTACTTC.

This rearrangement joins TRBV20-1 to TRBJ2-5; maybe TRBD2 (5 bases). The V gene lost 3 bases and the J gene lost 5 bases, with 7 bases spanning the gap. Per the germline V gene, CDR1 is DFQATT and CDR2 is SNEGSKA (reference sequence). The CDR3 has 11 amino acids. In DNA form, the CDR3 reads TGCAGTGCTAGGAGAGGGGAGACCCAGTACTTC. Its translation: CSARRGETQYF.